This is a list of T cell receptor beta chains from one sample in a study of T-cell memory formation after mild COVID-19. TCRdb re-called the 5' RACE reads through MiXCR, storing one row per CDR3 protein. Among 470,000 or so distinct CDR3 sequences listed, 15% to 20% were seen once. Sequencing was performed on PBMCs or a T cell subset sorted from them (not recorded which). These receptors came from an adult woman who had mild COVID-19 (a few samples of this study predate the infection). Cell type and time point are not known. The CDR3 runs from the conserved cysteine through the conserved F or W. D genes are given only for firm matches. Where a row states a size, it is once, few, many or the class of an expanded clone; other rows omit it.

v_call	d_call	j_call	clone_size	cdr3_nt	cdr3_aa
TRBV29-1	.	TRBJ2-2	few	TGCAGCCCGTGGGCAGTGGCCACCGGGGAGCTGTTTTTT	CSPWAVATGELFF
TRBV12-3/TRBV12-4	TRBD2	TRBJ2-7	.	TGTGCCAGCGGAGAGCGGGAGACGTGGTACGAGCAGTACTTC	CASGERETWYEQYF
TRBV6-5	TRBD1	TRBJ2-5	many	TGTGCCAGCAGTTACGAAGCGGTTGGGACAGGGGAATCGCAAGAGACCCAGTACTTC	CASSYEAVGTGESQETQYF
TRBV7-8	.	TRBJ2-5	.	TGTGCCAGCAGCCCCAACTCGGGGTCAGGGGAGACCCAGTACTTC	CASSPNSGSGETQYF
TRBV10-3	TRBD1	TRBJ2-6	.	TGTGCCATCGGGACAGGGTCCCCTGGGGCCAACGTCCTGACTTTC	CAIGTGSPGANVLTF
TRBV3-1	TRBD2	TRBJ2-2	.	TGTGCCAGCAGCCAAATGGCGGGGGGGCGTTTCACCGGGGAGCTGTTTTTT	CASSQMAGGRFTGELFF
TRBV10-3	.	TRBJ1-3	few	TGTGCCATCAGTGAGTCCGGTGGACAGTTTTTATCTTCTGGAAACACCATATATTTT	CAISESGGQFLSSGNTIYF
TRBV24-1	.	TRBJ2-6	.	TGTGCCACCAGTGAACCGGGGATAACTGGGGCCAACGTCCTGACTTTC	CATSEPGITGANVLTF
TRBV7-2	TRBD2	TRBJ2-3	few	TGTGCCAGCAGCTTAGTTAGCGGGACCCCCCCGTATTTT	CASSLVSGTPPYF
TRBV4-1	TRBD2	TRBJ2-3	.	TGCGCCAGCAGCCAAGGTTTAGCGGGGGGCCCTGGTACGCAGTATTTT	CASSQGLAGGPGTQYF
TRBV6-5	TRBD2	TRBJ2-1	.	TGTGCCAGCAGTCCATCCCCTGCGGGAGGGCCCAACAATGAGCAGTTCTTC	CASSPSPAGGPNNEQFF
TRBV24-1	.	TRBJ2-1	.	TGTGCCACCAGTGATTTCCCCGCACCCAATGAGCAGTTCTTC	CATSDFPAPNEQFF
TRBV20-1	.	TRBJ1-6	.	TGCAGTGCTAGGGGGGGGACAAGCTCTTCACCCCTCCACTTT	CSARGGTSSSPLHF
TRBV29-1	TRBD2	TRBJ2-3	few	TGCAGCGTTGAACTGACTAGCGGGATAGGAGATACGCAGTATTTT	CSVELTSGIGDTQYF
TRBV3-1	.	TRBJ1-2	many	TGTGCCAGCAGCCAAGAAGACAGGTTCTATGGCTACACCTTC	CASSQEDRFYGYTF
TRBV7-9	TRBD1	TRBJ1-1	few	TGTGCCAGCAGCTTTCTGACAGGGGTACCCGCTGAAGCTTTCTTT	CASSFLTGVPAEAFF
TRBV30	.	TRBJ1-1	few	TGTGCCTGGAGTGTAAGGGAGGGATCTGAAGCTTTCTTT	CAWSVREGSEAFF
TRBV5-6	.	TRBJ2-5	.	TGTGCCAGCAGACAGGAGATCCAAGAGACCCAGTACTTC	CASRQEIQETQYF
TRBV12-3/TRBV12-4	.	TRBJ1-6	.	TGTGCCAGCAGTGCAGGGTCGGAGCATTCACCCCTCCACTTT	CASSAGSEHSPLHF
TRBV24-1	.	TRBJ1-2	.	TGTGCCACCAGTGATGATGACAGGCCCTTAGGCTATGGCTACACCTTC	CATSDDDRPLGYGYTF
TRBV5-1	.	TRBJ2-7	few	TGCGCCAGCAGCTTGAAGTCCCCCTCCTACGAGCAGTACTTC	CASSLKSPSYEQYF
TRBV7-9	.	TRBJ2-3	.	TGTGCCAGCAGCTTAGGGTCCGGGCGCACAGATACGCAGTATTTT	CASSLGSGRTDTQYF
TRBV5-1	.	TRBJ1-2	few	TGCGCCAGCAGCTTGGATCGGGGGGCGTGGGGCTACACCTTC	CASSLDRGAWGYTF
TRBV29-1	.	TRBJ1-1	few	TGCAGCGTTAGGGACAACACTGAAGCTTTCTTT	CSVRDNTEAFF
TRBV4-1	.	TRBJ1-4	.	TGCGCCAGCAGCCAAGACATCGGACCTGGAGGTGAAAAACTGTTTTTT	CASSQDIGPGGEKLFF
TRBV2	.	TRBJ1-2	.	TGTGCCAGCAGTGAAGGGGACGGCTACACCTTC	CASSEGDGYTF
TRBV5-1	TRBD1	TRBJ2-1	few	TGCGCCAGCAGCTCGGGACAGGGACTCGATGAGCAGTTCTTC	CASSSGQGLDEQFF
TRBV5-5	.	TRBJ1-6	.	TGTGCCAGCAGCCAATACGTAGGGGGTTCCAATTCACCCCTCCACTTT	CASSQYVGGSNSPLHF